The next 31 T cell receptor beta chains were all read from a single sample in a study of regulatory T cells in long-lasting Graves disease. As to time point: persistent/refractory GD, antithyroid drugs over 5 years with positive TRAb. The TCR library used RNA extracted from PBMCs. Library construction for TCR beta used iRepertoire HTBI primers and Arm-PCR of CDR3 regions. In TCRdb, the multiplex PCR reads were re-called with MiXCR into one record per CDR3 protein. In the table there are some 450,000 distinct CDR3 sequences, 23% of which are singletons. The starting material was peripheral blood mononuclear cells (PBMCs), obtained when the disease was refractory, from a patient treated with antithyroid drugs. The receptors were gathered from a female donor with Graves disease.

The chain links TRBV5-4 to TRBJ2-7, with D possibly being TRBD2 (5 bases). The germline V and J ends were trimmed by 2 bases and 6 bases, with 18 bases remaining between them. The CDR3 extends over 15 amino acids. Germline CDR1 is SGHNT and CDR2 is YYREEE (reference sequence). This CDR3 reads CASSFDRGNSGEQYF. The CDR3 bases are TGTGCCAGCAGCTTTGACCGGGGAAATTCAGGCGAGCAGTACTTC.

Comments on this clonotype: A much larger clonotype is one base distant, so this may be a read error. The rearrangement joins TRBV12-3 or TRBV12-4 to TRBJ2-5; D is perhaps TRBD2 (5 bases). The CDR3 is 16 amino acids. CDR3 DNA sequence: TGTGCCAACAGTTGGCCGGGAACCTCCGACCAAGAGACCCAGTACTTC. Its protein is CANSWPGTSDQETQYF.

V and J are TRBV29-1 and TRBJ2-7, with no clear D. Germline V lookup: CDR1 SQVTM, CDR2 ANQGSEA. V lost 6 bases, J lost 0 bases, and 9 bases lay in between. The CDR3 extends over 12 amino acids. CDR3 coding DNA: TGCAGCGTGAGCTATAGCTCCTACGAGCAGTACTTC. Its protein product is CSVSYSSYEQYF.

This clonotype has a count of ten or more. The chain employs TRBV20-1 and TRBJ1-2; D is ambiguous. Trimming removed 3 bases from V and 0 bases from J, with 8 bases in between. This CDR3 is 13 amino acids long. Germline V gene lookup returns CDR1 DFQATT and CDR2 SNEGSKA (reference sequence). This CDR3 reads CSASGRANYGYTF. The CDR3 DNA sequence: TGCAGTGCTAGTGGGAGAGCTAACTATGGCTACACCTTC.

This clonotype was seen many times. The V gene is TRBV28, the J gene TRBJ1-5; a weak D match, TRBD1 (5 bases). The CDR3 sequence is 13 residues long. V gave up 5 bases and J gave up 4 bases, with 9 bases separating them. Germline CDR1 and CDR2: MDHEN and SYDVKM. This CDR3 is CASSRDGNQPQHF. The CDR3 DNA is TGTGCCAGCAGTCGGGACGGTAATCAGCCCCAGCATTTT.

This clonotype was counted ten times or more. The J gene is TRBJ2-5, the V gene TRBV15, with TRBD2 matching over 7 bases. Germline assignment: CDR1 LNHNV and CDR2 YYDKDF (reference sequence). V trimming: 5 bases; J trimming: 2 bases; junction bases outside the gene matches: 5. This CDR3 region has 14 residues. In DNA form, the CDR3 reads TGTGCCACCAGCGGGCCTAGCGGACAAGAGACCCAGTACTTC. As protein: CATSGPSGQETQYF.

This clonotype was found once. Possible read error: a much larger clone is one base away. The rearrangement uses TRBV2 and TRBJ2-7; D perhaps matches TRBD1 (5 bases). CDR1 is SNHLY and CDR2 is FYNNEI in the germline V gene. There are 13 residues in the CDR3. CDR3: CASGDSENYEQYF. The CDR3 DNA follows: TGTGCCAGCGGTGACAGCGAGAACTACGAGCAGTACTTC.

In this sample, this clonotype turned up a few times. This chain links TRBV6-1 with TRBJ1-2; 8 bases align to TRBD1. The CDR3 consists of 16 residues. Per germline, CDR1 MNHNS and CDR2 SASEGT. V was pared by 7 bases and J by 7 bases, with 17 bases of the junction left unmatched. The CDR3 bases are TGTGCCAGCACTTTACTCGAGCCAGGGGGCATAAGTGGCTACACCTTC. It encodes CASTLLEPGGISGYTF.

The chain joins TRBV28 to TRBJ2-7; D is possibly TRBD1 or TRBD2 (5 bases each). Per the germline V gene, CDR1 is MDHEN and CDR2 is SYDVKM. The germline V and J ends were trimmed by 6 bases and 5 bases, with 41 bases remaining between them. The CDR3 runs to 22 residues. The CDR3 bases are TGTGCCAGCAGCCTAGCCGGACCGAGGGGAGCGTTTAGCCGCTACGCCCCGCACGAGCAGTACTTC. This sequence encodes CASSLAGPRGAFSRYAPHEQYF.

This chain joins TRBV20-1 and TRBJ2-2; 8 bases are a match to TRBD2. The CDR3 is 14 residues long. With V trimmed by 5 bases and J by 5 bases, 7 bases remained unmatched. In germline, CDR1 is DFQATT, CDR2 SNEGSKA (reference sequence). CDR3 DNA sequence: TGCAGTGCTGGAGCGGGAGATGGGACCGGGGAGCTGTTTTTT. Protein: CSAGAGDGTGELFF.

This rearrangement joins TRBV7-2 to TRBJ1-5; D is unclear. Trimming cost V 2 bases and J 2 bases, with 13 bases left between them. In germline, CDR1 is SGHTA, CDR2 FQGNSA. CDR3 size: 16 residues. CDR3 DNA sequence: TGTGCCAGCAGCTTATCGTCCTCATGGGGCAATCAGCCCCAGCATTTT. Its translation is CASSLSSSWGNQPQHF.

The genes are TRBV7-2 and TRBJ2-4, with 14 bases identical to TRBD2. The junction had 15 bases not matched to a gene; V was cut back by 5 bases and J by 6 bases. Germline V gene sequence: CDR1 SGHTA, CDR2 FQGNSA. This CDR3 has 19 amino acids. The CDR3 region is CASSTRVGLAGGGVNIQYF. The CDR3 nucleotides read TGTGCCAGCAGCACTAGGGTTGGACTAGCGGGAGGAGGGGTAAACATTCAGTACTTC.

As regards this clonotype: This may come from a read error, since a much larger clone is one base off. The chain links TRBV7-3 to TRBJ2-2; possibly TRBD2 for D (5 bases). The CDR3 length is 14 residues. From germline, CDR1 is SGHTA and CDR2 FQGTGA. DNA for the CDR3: TGTGCCAGCGGGTCCGGTTCGAACACCGGGGAGCTGGTTTTT. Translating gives CASGSGSNTGELVF.

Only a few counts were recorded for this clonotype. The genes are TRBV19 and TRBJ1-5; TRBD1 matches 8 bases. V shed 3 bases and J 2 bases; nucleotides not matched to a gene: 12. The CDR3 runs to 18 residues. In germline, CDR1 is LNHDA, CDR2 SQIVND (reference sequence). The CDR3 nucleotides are TGTGCCAGTAGTATTTTCCCGGGACAGGATCGGGGCAATCAGCCCCAGCATTTT. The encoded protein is CASSIFPGQDRGNQPQHF.

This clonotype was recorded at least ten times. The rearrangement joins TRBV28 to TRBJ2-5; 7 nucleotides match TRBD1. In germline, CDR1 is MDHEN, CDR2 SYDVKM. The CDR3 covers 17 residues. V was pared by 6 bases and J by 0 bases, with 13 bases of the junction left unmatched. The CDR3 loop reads CASSRRLQGRYQETQYF. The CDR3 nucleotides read TGTGCCAGCAGCAGAAGACTACAGGGGCGGTACCAAGAGACCCAGTACTTC.

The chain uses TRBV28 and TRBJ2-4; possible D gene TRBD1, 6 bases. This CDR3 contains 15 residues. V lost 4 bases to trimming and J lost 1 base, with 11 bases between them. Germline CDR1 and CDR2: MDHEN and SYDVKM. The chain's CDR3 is CASSSPQGAKNIQYF. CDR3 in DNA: TGTGCCAGCAGTTCCCCGCAGGGGGCCAAAAACATTCAGTACTTC. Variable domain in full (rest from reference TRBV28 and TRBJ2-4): DVKVTQSSRYLVKRTGEKVFLECVQDMDHENMFWYRQDPGLGLRLIYFSYDVKMKEKGDIPEGYSVSREKKERFSLILESASTNQTSMYLCASSSPQGAKNIQYFGAGTRLSVL.

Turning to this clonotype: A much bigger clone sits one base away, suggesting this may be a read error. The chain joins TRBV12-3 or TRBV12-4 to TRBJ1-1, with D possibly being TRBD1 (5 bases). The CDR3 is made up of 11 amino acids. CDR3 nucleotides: TGTGCCAGTCGGGACGGGGATACACCTTACTTT. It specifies CASRDGDTPYF.

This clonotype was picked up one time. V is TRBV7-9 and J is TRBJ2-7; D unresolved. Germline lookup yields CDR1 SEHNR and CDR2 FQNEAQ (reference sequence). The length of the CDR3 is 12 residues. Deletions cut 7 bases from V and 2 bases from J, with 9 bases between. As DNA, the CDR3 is TGTGCCAGCACCCAAGGGCCCTACGAGCAGTACTTC. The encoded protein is CASTQGPYEQYF.

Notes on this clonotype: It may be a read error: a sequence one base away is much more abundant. The CDR3 is CASGPTRTGKETQYF. CDR3 bases: TGTGCCAGCGGTCCAACAAGGACAGGGAAGGAGACCCAGTACTTC. This chain joins TRBV28 and TRBJ2-4; TRBD1 matches at 8 bases. The DNA end favors TRBJ2-5, so the J call may be wrong. The CDR3 has 15 residues. CDR1 is MDHEN, CDR2 SYDVKM, per germline.

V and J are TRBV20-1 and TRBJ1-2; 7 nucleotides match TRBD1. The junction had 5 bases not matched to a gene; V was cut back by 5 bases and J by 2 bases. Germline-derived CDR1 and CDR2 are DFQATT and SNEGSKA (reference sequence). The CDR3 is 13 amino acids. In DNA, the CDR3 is TGCAGTGCTTACCGGGACAGCAACTATGGCTACACCTTC. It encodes CSAYRDSNYGYTF.

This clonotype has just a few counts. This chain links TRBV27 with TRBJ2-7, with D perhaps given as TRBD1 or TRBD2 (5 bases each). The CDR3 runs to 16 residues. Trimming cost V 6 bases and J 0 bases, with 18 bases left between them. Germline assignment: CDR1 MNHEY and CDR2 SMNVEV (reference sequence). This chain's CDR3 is CASSPPGAAGSYEQYF. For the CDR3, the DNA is TGTGCCAGCAGCCCGCCCGGGGCAGCCGGCTCCTACGAGCAGTACTTC.

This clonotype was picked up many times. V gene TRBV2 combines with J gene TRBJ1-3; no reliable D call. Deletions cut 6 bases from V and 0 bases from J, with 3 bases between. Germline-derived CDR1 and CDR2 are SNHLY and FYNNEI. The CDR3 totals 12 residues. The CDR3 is CASRFSGNTIYF. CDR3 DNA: TGTGCCAGCAGATTCTCTGGAAACACCATATATTTT.

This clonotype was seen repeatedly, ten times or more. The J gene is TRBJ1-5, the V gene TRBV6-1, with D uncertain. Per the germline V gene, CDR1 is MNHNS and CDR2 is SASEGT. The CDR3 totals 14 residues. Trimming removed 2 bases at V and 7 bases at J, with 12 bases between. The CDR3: CASSEKEEIQPQHF. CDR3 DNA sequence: TGTGCCAGCAGTGAAAAAGAGGAAATCCAGCCCCAGCATTTT.

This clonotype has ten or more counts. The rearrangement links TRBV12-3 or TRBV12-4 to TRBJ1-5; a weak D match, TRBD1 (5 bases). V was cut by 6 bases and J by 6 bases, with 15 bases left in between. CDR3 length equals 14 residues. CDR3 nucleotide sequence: TGTGCCAGCAGCTCGACAGTTGTCCTTCAGCCCCAGCATTTT. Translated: CASSSTVVLQPQHF.

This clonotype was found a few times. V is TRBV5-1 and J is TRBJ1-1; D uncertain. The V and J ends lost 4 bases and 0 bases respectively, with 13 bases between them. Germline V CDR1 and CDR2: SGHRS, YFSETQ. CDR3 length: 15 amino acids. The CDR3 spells CASSPTGVMNTEAFF. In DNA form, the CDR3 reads TGCGCCAGCAGCCCAACCGGAGTCATGAACACTGAAGCTTTCTTT.

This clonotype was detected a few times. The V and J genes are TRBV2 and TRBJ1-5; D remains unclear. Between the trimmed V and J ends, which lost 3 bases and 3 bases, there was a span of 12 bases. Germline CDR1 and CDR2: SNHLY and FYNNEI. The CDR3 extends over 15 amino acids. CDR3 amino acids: CASSDVRSLNQPQHF. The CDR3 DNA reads TGTGCCAGCAGTGATGTCCGCAGCCTCAATCAGCCCCAGCATTTT.

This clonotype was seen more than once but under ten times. The CDR3 DNA reads TGTGCCAGCAGTAATGACAGGGCGAATTCACCCCTCCACTTT. Translated: CASSNDRANSPLHF. This rearrangement joins TRBV12-3 or TRBV12-4 to TRBJ1-6; 7 bases agree with TRBD1. This CDR3 is built from 14 residues. The trim removed 5 bases at V and 7 bases at J, leaving 5 bases unmatched.

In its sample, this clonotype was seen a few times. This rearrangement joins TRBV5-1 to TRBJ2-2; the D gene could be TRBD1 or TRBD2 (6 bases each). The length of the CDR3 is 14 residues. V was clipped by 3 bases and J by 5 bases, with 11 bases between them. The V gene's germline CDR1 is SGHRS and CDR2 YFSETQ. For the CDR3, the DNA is TGCGCCAGCAGCTACAGGGAGGCTACCGGGGAGCTGTTTTTT. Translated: CASSYREATGELFF.

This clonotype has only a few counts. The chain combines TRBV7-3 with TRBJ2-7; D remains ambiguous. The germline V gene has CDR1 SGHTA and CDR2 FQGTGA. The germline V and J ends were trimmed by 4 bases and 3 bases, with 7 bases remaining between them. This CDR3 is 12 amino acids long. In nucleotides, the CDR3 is TGTGCCAGCAGCTCAATGAACTACGAGCAGTACTTC. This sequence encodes CASSSMNYEQYF.

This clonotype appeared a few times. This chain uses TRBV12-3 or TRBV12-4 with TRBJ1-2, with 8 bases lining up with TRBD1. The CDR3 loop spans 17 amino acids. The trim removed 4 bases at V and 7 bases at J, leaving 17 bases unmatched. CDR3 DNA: TGTGCCAGCAGTTCCAACCCCCAGGCACAGGGGGGTCGTGGCTACACCTTC. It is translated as CASSSNPQAQGGRGYTF.

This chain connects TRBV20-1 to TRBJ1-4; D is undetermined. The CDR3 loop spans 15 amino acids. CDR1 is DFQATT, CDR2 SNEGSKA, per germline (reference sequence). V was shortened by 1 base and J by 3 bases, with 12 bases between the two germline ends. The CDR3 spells CSARALGGANEKLFF. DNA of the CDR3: TGCAGTGCTAGAGCCCTAGGTGGGGCTAATGAAAAACTGTTTTTT.